This section outlines one T cell receptor (beta chain) sequence together with its context. The antigen is unknown. These data are taken from a study of cytomegalovirus exposure and HLA in healthy donors. General study results and limits: In a later analysis, HLA-associated beta chains showed higher expansion and lower generation probabilities than comparable chains. Several of the most significant clusters appeared, in a later analysis, to be linked to common viral pathogens. Earlier analysis yielded a pattern in which most TCR beta V segments were productive about 90% or about 30% of the time.

Germline loops: CDR1 GTSNPN, CDR2 SVGIG (reference sequence). The CDR3 is 12 residues long. The germline V and J ends were trimmed by 5 bases and 10 bases, with 18 bases remaining between them. PCR was performed using 60 Vbeta and 13 Jbeta primers. Original analysis: Approximately 80 million unique TCR beta chains, about 10 million of them shared, were counted by a later analysis. The protocol was immunoSEQ multiplex PCR, while the TCRdb copy is restricted to in-frame clones and leaves out a portion. V and J calls plus clone size are reproduced from that table; the DNA served to infer D and trimming. There are 200,000 or so clones in the sample; roughly 80% occur only once, and 3.5% to 4% lies in the top ten.

Source material: PBMCs. The gene calls are TRBV30 and TRBJ2-7, with D perhaps TRBD1 (5 bases). The sequence derives from a male donor in good health and CMV-seronegative. The DNA of the CDR3 is TGTGCCTGGCTCCAAGATCAGGGAAGTCAGTACTTC. This sequence encodes CAWLQDQGSQYF.